The TCR beta chain described here comes from a study of blood T cell repertoires in COVID-19. For the study at large: Samples representing acute and convalescent COVID-19 were sourced from the United States, Italy and Spain.

From germline, CDR1 is SGDLS and CDR2 YYNGEE. CDR3 length: 14 residues. With V trimmed by 3 bases and J by 1 base, 3 bases remained unmatched. Under the authors' procedure: Amplification of reference gene primers provided the estimated nucleated cell counts. Repertoires were generated with immunoSEQ multiplex PCR, while TCRdb's copy carries only in-frame clones and drops some. D and trimming were read from the DNA, whereas the V and J calls and clone size are those reported in that table. The sample has around 120,000 clones, around 66% seen once. This clone was counted only a few times. What was sequenced was peripheral blood. The rearrangement links TRBV9 to TRBJ2-5; TRBD1 aligns across 7 bases. This receptor was obtained from a man of 80 years or more with acute or convalescent COVID-19. This CDR3 reads CASSATGIQETQYF. The CDR3 nucleotides are TGTGCCAGCAGCGCGACAGGGATCCAAGAGACCCAGTACTTC.